This entry lists 15 T cell receptor beta chains sequenced from one sample in a study of cytomegalovirus exposure and HLA in healthy donors. Sequencing used immunoSEQ multiplex PCR; TCRdb keeps in-frame clones, though not all of them. This sample has fewer than 250,000 clones, with 87% found just once. Sequenced input: PBMCs. The origin of the receptors is a man younger than 35 in good health and CMV-seronegative.

The rearrangement uses TRBV28 and TRBJ1-2; maybe TRBD1 (5 bases). The V gene's germline CDR1 is MDHEN and CDR2 SYDVKM. The germline V and J ends were trimmed by 8 bases and 10 bases, with 14 bases remaining between them. The CDR3 loop spans 11 amino acids. The CDR3 DNA sequence: TGTGCCAGCCTAGCGGGGGGATTCTACACCTTC. Protein sequence: CASLAGGFYTF.

The genes are TRBV2 and TRBJ2-5; D is unclear. This CDR3 is built from 12 residues. Germline V CDR1 and CDR2: SNHLY, FYNNEI. The V and J ends lost 5 bases and 5 bases respectively, with 9 bases between them. The CDR3 is CASSPTSETQYF. The DNA for the CDR3 is TGTGCCAGCAGTCCGACATCTGAGACCCAGTACTTC. The whole variable domain, filled in from reference TRBV2 and TRBJ2-5, reads EPEVTQTPSHQVTQMGQEVILRCVPISNHLYFYWYRQILGQKVEFLVSFYNNEISEKSEIFDDQFSVERPDGSNFTLKIRSTKLEDSAMYFCASSPTSETQYFGPGTRLLVL.

The chain links TRBV7-9 to TRBJ1-4; D remains unclear. The V gene lost 5 bases and the J gene lost 11 bases, with 18 bases spanning the gap. The CDR3 length is 14 residues. CDR1 and CDR2 from the germline V gene are SEHNR and FQNEAQ (reference sequence). The chain's CDR3 is CASSTPYTGVKLFF. The CDR3 DNA reads as TGTGCCAGCAGCACACCATATACGGGAGTCAAACTGTTTTTT.

V usage is TRBV5-1 and J usage is TRBJ1-4; unclear D gene. Germline CDR1 is SGHRS and CDR2 is YFSETQ. CDR3 length: 13 residues. Trimming took off 4 bases at V and 7 bases at J, with 11 bases between the two ends. The CDR3 bases are TGCGCCAGCAGCGTCGGCGAGGGTGAAAAACTGTTTTTT. The encoded protein is CASSVGEGEKLFF.

The gene calls are TRBV15 and TRBJ2-7, with 7 positions matching TRBD1. The ends lost 0 bases at V and 3 bases at J; junction bases unmatched: 5. The germline gives CDR1 LNHNV, CDR2 YYDKDF (reference sequence). CDR3 length: 15 residues. CDR3 bases: TGTGCCACCAGCAGAGAACCGACAGGGCTCTACGAGCAGTACTTC. Its protein product is CATSREPTGLYEQYF.

V gene TRBV30 combines with J gene TRBJ1-3; TRBD1 matches at 9 bases. Trimming removed 0 bases from V and 7 bases from J; junction bases left unmatched: 13. CDR3 length: 17 amino acids. In germline, CDR1 is GTSNPN, CDR2 SVGIG (reference sequence). In DNA form, the CDR3 reads TGTGCCTGGAGTGTAGGGAGAGGACAGGGGAGTTGGAACACCATATATTTT. Amino acid sequence: CAWSVGRGQGSWNTIYF.

This clone was observed a few times. The chain is built from TRBV7-9 and TRBJ2-7; the match to TRBD1 covers 7 bases. Germline V gene lookup returns CDR1 SEHNR and CDR2 FQNEAQ (reference sequence). The CDR3 is 15 amino acids. Germline trimming cut 7 bases from V and 2 bases from J; bases unmatched to any gene: 11. CDR3: CASTETGRGTYEQYF. For the CDR3, the DNA is TGTGCCAGCACCGAGACAGGGAGAGGGACCTACGAGCAGTACTTC.

The genes are TRBV7-8 and TRBJ2-7, with no clear D. Trimming removed 5 bases from V and 7 bases from J, with 12 bases in between. Germline assignment: CDR1 SGHVS and CDR2 FQNEAQ. This CDR3 has 12 amino acids. As DNA, the CDR3 is TGTGCCAGCAGCCGTCCTGAGTCGGAGCAGTACTTC. Translation: CASSRPESEQYF.

The genes are TRBV7-8 and TRBJ2-1; TRBD2 matches 7 bases. The CDR3 runs 15 residues. V gave up 5 bases and J gave up 8 bases; unmatched junction bases: 12. Germline CDR1 and CDR2: SGHVS and FQNEAQ. The CDR3, as DNA: TGTGCCAGCAGCCCCGGCGGGACTATAGGCGATGAGCAGTTCTTC. It codes for CASSPGGTIGDEQFF. Full variable domain (remainder filled in from reference TRBV7-8 and TRBJ2-1): GAGVSQSPRYKVAKRGQDVALRCDPISGHVSLFWYQQALGQGPEFLTYFQNEAQLDKSGLPSDRFFAERPEGSVSTLKIQRTQQEDSAVYLCASSPGGTIGDEQFFGPGTRLTVL.

The chain couples TRBV4-3 to TRBJ2-7; 9 bases match TRBD2. J lost 5 bases, V lost 4 bases, and 6 bases had no gene match. The CDR3 contains 14 residues. Per the germline V gene, CDR1 is LGHNA and CDR2 is YSLEER. The CDR3 here is CASSRGGRVDEQYF. The DNA of the CDR3 is TGCGCCAGCAGCCGTGGCGGGAGGGTCGACGAGCAGTACTTC.

The V gene is TRBV6-6, the J gene TRBJ2-2; a possible D gene is TRBD2 (5 bases). Trimming shortened V by 6 bases and J by 6 bases, and 14 bases separated the two germline ends. Looked up from germline, CDR1 is MNHNY and CDR2 is SVGAGI (reference sequence). This CDR3 is built from 14 residues. CDR3 sequence reads: CASRKDSSAGELFF. In DNA, the CDR3 is TGTGCCAGCAGAAAGGACTCCTCGGCCGGGGAGCTGTTTTTT.

This chain links TRBV6-5 with TRBJ2-1; D is unresolved. Germline lookup yields CDR1 MNHEY and CDR2 SVGAGI. The germline V and J ends were trimmed by 9 bases and 8 bases, with 14 bases remaining between them. The CDR3 contains 12 residues. CDR3 amino acids: CASRRSLDEQFF. CDR3 coding DNA: TGTGCCAGTCGACGGAGCCTGGATGAGCAGTTCTTC.

This rearrangement joins TRBV18 to TRBJ1-2; D is perhaps TRBD1 (6 bases). CDR1 and CDR2 from the germline V gene are KGHSH and LQKENI. The CDR3 loop spans 13 amino acids. V gave up 2 bases and J gave up 6 bases, with 10 bases separating them. The CDR3 sequence is CASSPAPGDGYTF. The DNA for the CDR3 is TGTGCCAGCTCACCAGCACCAGGGGATGGCTACACCTTC.

The chain couples TRBV29-1 to TRBJ1-1, with no clear D. Germline-derived CDR1 and CDR2 are SQVTM and ANQGSEA. The length of the CDR3 is 12 residues. V was clipped by 4 bases and J by 4 bases, with 10 bases between them. CDR3: CSVVVAGTEAFF. The CDR3 coding sequence is TGCAGCGTTGTAGTGGCGGGCACTGAAGCTTTCTTT.

The chain carries TRBV9 and TRBJ2-6; 9 bases align to TRBD1. V dropped 7 bases and J dropped 0; count of bases not matched to a gene: 5. Germline V CDR1 and CDR2: SGDLS, YYNGEE. This CDR3 contains 16 residues. The CDR3 loop is CASGTGYISGANVLTF. CDR3 sequence (DNA): TGTGCCAGCGGGACAGGGTACATCTCTGGGGCCAACGTCCTGACTTTC.